Listed here are 17 T cell receptor beta chains from one sample, sequenced in a study of cytomegalovirus exposure and HLA in healthy donors. PCR involved 60 Vbeta and 13 Jbeta primers. Method: immunoSEQ multiplex PCR; TCRdb's copy keeps in-frame clones and lacks some. This table has roughly 120,000 clones, approximately 85% appearing once. The source material was PBMCs. The source of these receptors is a male donor in good health and CMV-seropositive.

The chain is built from TRBV5-1 and TRBJ2-7; possible D gene TRBD1, 6 bases. Germline V gene sequence: CDR1 SGHRS, CDR2 YFSETQ. V lost 5 bases and J lost 0, with 12 bases in between. The CDR3 totals 14 residues. CDR3 protein: CASRADSVSYEQYF. CDR3 nucleotides: TGCGCCAGCAGAGCGGACAGCGTCTCCTACGAGCAGTACTTC. The complete variable domain, with remaining parts taken from reference TRBV5-1 and TRBJ2-7, reads KAGVTQTPRYLIKTRGQQVTLSCSPISGHRSVSWYQQTPGQGLQFLFEYFSETQRNKGNFPGRFSGRQFSNSRSEMNVSTLELGDSALYLCASRADSVSYEQYFGPGTRLTVT.

The chain carries TRBV28 and TRBJ2-1; maybe TRBD2 (7 bases). The CDR3 runs 17 residues. The V end lost 7 bases, the J end lost 0 bases, and 19 bases lay between the germline ends. The germline V gene has CDR1 MDHEN and CDR2 SYDVKM. CDR3 sequence reads: CASNQIRGGDSYNEQFF. The CDR3, as DNA: TGTGCCAGCAATCAAATAAGGGGGGGAGACTCCTACAATGAGCAGTTCTTC.

This clone was seen a handful of times. This chain uses TRBV19 with TRBJ2-3; possible D gene TRBD1, 5 bases. CDR3 size: 15 residues. Trimming removed 3 bases from V and 2 bases from J, with 12 bases in between. The V gene's germline CDR1 is LNHDA and CDR2 SQIVND (reference sequence). This CDR3 is CASSIGQGPTDTQYF. In nucleotides, the CDR3 is TGTGCCAGTAGTATTGGCCAGGGCCCCACAGATACGCAGTATTTT. Drawing the rest from reference TRBV19 and TRBJ2-3, the complete variable domain is DGGITQSPKYLFRKEGQNVTLSCEQNLNHDAMYWYRQDPGQGLRLIYYSQIVNDFQKGDIAEGYSVSREKKESFPLTVTSAQKNPTAFYLCASSIGQGPTDTQYFGPGTRLTVL.

Note on this clone: Germline and junction disagree at one end, which may indicate a read error. This sequence joins TRBV28 and TRBJ1-4; 7 bases map to TRBD1. The CDR3 is 14 amino acids. Germline loops: CDR1 MDHEN, CDR2 SYDVKM. The DNA for the CDR3 is TGTGTCAGCAGTCCGACAGGGAGAGGGGAAAAACTGTTTTTT. This translates into CVSSPTGRGEKLFF.

Remarks on this clone: At one end the junction does not follow the germline gene, possibly because of a read error. The same CDR3 is also encoded by other DNA sequences in this sample. The V and J genes are TRBV7-2 and TRBJ2-1, with 8 bases identical to TRBD2. CDR3 size: 15 residues. Germline assignment: CDR1 SGHTA and CDR2 FQGNSA. CDR3 residues: CASSPSGSRDNEQFF. For the CDR3, the DNA is TGTGCCAGCAGCCCAAGCGGGAGTCGCGACAATGAACAGTTCTTC. The full variable domain, in which reference TRBV7-2 and TRBJ2-1 provide the parts outside the CDR3, is GAGVSQSPSNKVTEKGKDVELRCDPISGHTALYWYRQSLGQGLEFLIYFQGNSAPDKSGLPSDRFSAERTGGSVSTLTIQRTQQEDSAVYLCASSPSGSRDNEQFFGPGTRLTVL.

The gene calls are TRBV11-1 and TRBJ2-1; D uncertain. The germline CDR1 and CDR2 sequences are SGHAT and FQDESV (reference sequence). Trimming removed 1 base from V and 8 bases from J, with 6 bases in between. This CDR3 is built from 12 residues. CDR3 sequence reads: CASSLGPDEQFF. The CDR3 nucleotides read TGTGCCAGCAGCTTAGGTCCTGATGAGCAGTTCTTC.

The J gene is TRBJ2-5, the V gene TRBV9; 11 bases agree with TRBD2. Per the germline V gene, CDR1 is SGDLS and CDR2 is YYNGEE. The CDR3 has 14 residues. The junction had 1 base not matched to a gene; V was cut back by 3 bases and J by 3 bases. The CDR3: CASSGGLAEETQYF. The DNA of the CDR3 is TGTGCCAGCAGCGGGGGACTAGCGGAAGAGACCCAGTACTTC.

This chain joins TRBV7-9 and TRBJ2-5; tentatively, D is TRBD2 (5 bases). The J call may be in error: the DNA end matches TRBJ2-7 better. The CDR3 totals 13 residues. The germline CDR1 and CDR2 sequences are SEHNR and FQNEAQ (reference sequence). The CDR3, as DNA: TGTGCCAGCAGCTTAGATGAGGGATACGAGCAGTACTTC. Its protein product is CASSLDEGYEQYF.

The gene calls are TRBV13 and TRBJ2-1, with 8 nucleotides matching TRBD2. From germline, CDR1 is PRHDT and CDR2 FYEKMQ (reference sequence). V lost 2 bases and J lost 15; bases outside the gene matches: 9. CDR3 length: 13 amino acids. CDR3 nucleotides: TGTGCCAGCAGCTTAAGGCTAGCGGGTGTGGTGTTCTTC. Residues: CASSLRLAGVVFF.

This clone has more than one count but fewer than ten. CDR3 sequence (DNA): TGCGCCAGCAGCCCCGCCGGGGTCCTAGCGGGAGGGCCCGGTGAGCAGTTCTTC. Its protein product is CASSPAGVLAGGPGEQFF. This chain joins TRBV5-1 and TRBJ2-1; TRBD2 aligns across 12 bases. This CDR3 comprises 18 residues. The germline V gene has CDR1 SGHRS and CDR2 YFSETQ. J gave up 9 bases and V 4 bases, and 17 bases lay outside the gene matches.

The V call is TRBV29-1, the J call TRBJ1-1, with D possibly being TRBD1 (5 bases). Per the germline V gene, CDR1 is SQVTM and CDR2 is ANQGSEA. The ends were cut back, 4 bases at V and 5 bases at J, with 11 bases in the middle. The CDR3 consists of 12 residues. The DNA for the CDR3 is TGCAGCGTTGTCGGGGGGAAAACTGAAGCTTTCTTT. Translating gives CSVVGGKTEAFF.

The chain combines TRBV15 with TRBJ2-3; perhaps TRBD2 as D (5 bases). Trimming took 6 bases from V and 4 from J, leaving 26 bases between them. This CDR3 has 18 residues. Germline V CDR1 and CDR2: LNHNV, YYDKDF (reference sequence). The chain's CDR3 is CATRKGSFVASSSDTQYF. As DNA, the CDR3 is TGTGCCACCAGGAAGGGTTCGTTTGTGGCTAGCTCCTCAGATACGCAGTATTTT.

J is TRBJ1-3 and V is TRBV7-2; no definite D call. The CDR3 consists of 15 residues. The germline gives CDR1 SGHTA, CDR2 FQGNSA. V gave up 1 base and J gave up 4 bases, with 11 bases separating them. Written as DNA, the CDR3 is TGTGCCAGCAGCTTAGATCCGGGAGGAGGAAACACCATATATTTT. Its protein product is CASSLDPGGGNTIYF.

The chain is built from TRBV7-9 and TRBJ2-5; D unresolved. The length of the CDR3 is 13 residues. Per germline, CDR1 SEHNR and CDR2 FQNEAQ (reference sequence). The ends were cut back, 1 base at V and 1 base at J, with 4 bases in the middle. The CDR3 protein is CASSLDTQETQYF. CDR3 DNA: TGTGCCAGCAGCTTAGACACCCAAGAGACCCAGTACTTC.

The rearrangement joins TRBV2 to TRBJ2-1; perhaps TRBD2 as D (5 bases). The CDR3 covers 14 residues. Germline CDR1 and CDR2: SNHLY and FYNNEI. Trimming cost V 7 bases and J 0 bases, with 10 bases left between them. The CDR3 nucleotides are TGTGCCAGCACGGACTTGAGCTCCTACAATGAGCAGTTCTTC. It yields the protein CASTDLSSYNEQFF. Full variable domain (remainder filled in from reference TRBV2 and TRBJ2-1): EPEVTQTPSHQVTQMGQEVILRCVPISNHLYFYWYRQILGQKVEFLVSFYNNEISEKSEIFDDQFSVERPDGSNFTLKIRSTKLEDSAMYFCASTDLSSYNEQFFGPGTRLTVL.

The chain carries TRBV29-1 and TRBJ2-7; TRBD2 aligns across 9 bases. Trimming cost V 6 bases and J 7 bases; bases outside gene matches: 7. This CDR3 comprises 12 residues. CDR1 and CDR2 from the germline V gene are SQVTM and ANQGSEA. The CDR3 is CSVQGLAGEQYF. CDR3 in DNA: TGCAGCGTACAGGGACTAGCTGGTGAGCAGTACTTC.

The CDR3 DNA is TGTGCCAGCAGCTTAGATCCCTACGGGGGGGCCTACGAGCAGTACTTC. Residues: CASSLDPYGGAYEQYF. The gene calls are TRBV11-2 and TRBJ2-7; 8 bases align to TRBD2. V shed 0 bases, J shed 2 bases, and the junction held 6 bases outside the gene matches. CDR3 size: 16 residues. Germline V gene sequence: CDR1 SGHAT, CDR2 FQNNGV.